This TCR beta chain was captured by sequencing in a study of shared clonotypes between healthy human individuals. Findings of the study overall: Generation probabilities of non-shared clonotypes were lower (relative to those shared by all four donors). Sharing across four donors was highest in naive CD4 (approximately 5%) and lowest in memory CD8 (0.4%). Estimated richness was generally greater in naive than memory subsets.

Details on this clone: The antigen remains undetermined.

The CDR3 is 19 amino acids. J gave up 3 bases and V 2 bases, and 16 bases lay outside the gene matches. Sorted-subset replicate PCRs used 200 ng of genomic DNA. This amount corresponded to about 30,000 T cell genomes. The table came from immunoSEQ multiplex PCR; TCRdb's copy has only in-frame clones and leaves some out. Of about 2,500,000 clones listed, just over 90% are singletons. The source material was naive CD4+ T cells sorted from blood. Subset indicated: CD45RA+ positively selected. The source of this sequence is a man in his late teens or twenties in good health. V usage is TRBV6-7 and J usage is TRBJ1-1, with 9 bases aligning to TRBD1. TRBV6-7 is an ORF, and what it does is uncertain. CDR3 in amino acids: CASSYLWTGERHEHTEAFF. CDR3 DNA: TGTGCCAGCAGTTACCTCTGGACAGGGGAAAGGCATGAGCACACTGAAGCTTTCTTT.